The text below deals with one T cell receptor beta chain. Germline V gene data show CDR1 as SSHAT and CDR2 as FNYEAQ (reference sequence). The length of the CDR3 is 16 residues. V lost 4 bases, J lost 14 bases, and 14 bases stayed unmatched. This entry comes from a study of control samples from healthy donors and cancer patients. The table came from immunoSEQ multiplex PCR; TCRdb's copy has only in-frame clones and leaves some out. This table holds more than 85,000 clones, approximately 90% found once. The chain uses TRBV7-7 and TRBJ2-1, with 13 bases fitting TRBD2. Sequencing was performed on blood. The sequence came from a woman aged 45-60 years in good health. CDR3 coding DNA: TGTGCCAGCAGCTCATACGGGACTAGCGGGGCCCAGCGAAAGTTCTTC. Translated: CASSSYGTSGAQRKFF.